One T cell receptor (beta chain) is described in this entry. Antigen: not known. Germline CDR1 reads SGHRS; CDR2 reads YFSETQ. V dropped 7 bases and J dropped 0 bases, with 13 bases sitting between them. The CDR3 length is 14 residues. The protocol was immunoSEQ multiplex PCR, while the TCRdb copy is restricted to in-frame clones and leaves out a portion. The sample yields 13,000 to 15,000 clones, approximately 87% seen once. This entry is derived from a study of OX40 agonist ivuxolimab in advanced cancers. Study background: Intravenous ivuxolimab was administered to patients every 2 weeks at 0.01 to 10 mg/kg. Every patient in dose escalation had hepatocellular carcinoma, melanoma, renal cell or head and neck cancer.

Study results and limitations: At 0.1 to 3.0 mg/kg, CD4+ and CD8+ blood T cells expanded clonally by week 6. Certain nonresponders additionally had low normalized T-cell clonal expansion.

The sequence derives from an adult with an advanced solid tumor such as melanoma, head and neck, liver or kidney cancer. The sequences come from CD4+ or CD8+ T cells sorted from blood, collected in a trial of the OX40 agonist ivuxolimab. The chain joins TRBV5-1 to TRBJ1-1, with D possibly matching TRBD1 (5 bases). CDR3 amino acids: CASSSGLMNTEAFF. The DNA of the CDR3 is TGCGCCAGCTCTTCGGGACTGATGAACACTGAAGCTTTCTTT. Complete variable domain (other parts from reference TRBV5-1 and TRBJ1-1): KAGVTQTPRYLIKTRGQQVTLSCSPISGHRSVSWYQQTPGQGLQFLFEYFSETQRNKGNFPGRFSGRQFSNSRSEMNVSTLELGDSALYLCASSSGLMNTEAFFGQGTRLTVV.